The 20 T cell receptor beta chains in this list originate from one sample, sequenced in a study of T cell responses to AZD1222 COVID-19 vaccine. Only in-frame clones appear in the TCRdb table, and some are missing; sequencing was by immunoSEQ multiplex PCR. The sample shows 150,000 to 200,000 clones, 70% to 90% of them seen only once. Sequenced here: peripheral blood, sampled on day 0 of AZD1222 vaccination. These TCRs come from an adult in good health.

The chain uses TRBV21-1 and TRBJ2-1; the listed D gene, TRBD1, was not tested against the DNA. TRBV21-1 is reported as a pseudogene. The CDR3 is 15 residues long. CDR3 amino acids: CASSTYRQHYNEQFF. In DNA, the CDR3 is TGTGCCAGCAGCACTTACCGACAGCACTACAATGAGCAGTTCTTC.

V usage is TRBV18 and J usage is TRBJ1-4; TRBD1 aligns across 7 bases. V shed 3 bases, J shed 8 bases, and the junction held 9 bases outside the gene matches. The CDR3 consists of 15 residues. The germline V gene has CDR1 KGHSH and CDR2 LQKENI. This chain's CDR3 is CASSPNDRVGEKLFF. In DNA form, the CDR3 reads TGTGCCAGCTCACCCAACGACAGGGTCGGAGAAAAACTGTTTTTT.

This sequence joins TRBV3-1 (or the pseudogene TRBV3-2) and TRBJ2-3; 8 bases match TRBD2. This CDR3 contains 19 residues. The V gene end was trimmed by 0 bases and the J gene end by 0 bases; junction bases not matched to a gene: 11. CDR1 LGHDT and CDR2 YNNKEL come from the germline V gene (reference sequence). CDR3 nucleotide sequence: TGTGCCAGCAGCCAAGAAAGCATGAACGGGGGGGCCAGCACAGATACGCAGTATTTT. It specifies CASSQESMNGGASTDTQYF.

This clone has more than one count but fewer than ten. The rearrangement uses TRBV29-1 and TRBJ1-1; D is possibly TRBD1 (5 bases). CDR1 is SQVTM and CDR2 is ANQGSEA in the germline V gene. This CDR3 comprises 13 residues. With 4 bases removed from V and 8 bases from J, the gap between germline ends came to 17 bases. The CDR3 protein is CSVAVSGLREAFF. For the CDR3, the DNA is TGCAGCGTTGCCGTGTCAGGGCTTCGAGAAGCTTTCTTT.

The rearrangement joins TRBV7-9 to TRBJ2-1, with 8 bases lining up with TRBD2. Germline V CDR1 and CDR2: SEHNR, FQNEAQ (reference sequence). This CDR3 has 15 amino acids. V was pared by 2 bases and J by 8 bases, with 8 bases of the junction left unmatched. DNA for the CDR3: TGTGCCAGCAGCTTATCGGGACTAGGGAAACATGAGCAGTTCTTC. Translated, it gives CASSLSGLGKHEQFF.

The chain combines TRBV6-4 with TRBJ2-2; D remains unclear. CDR1 and CDR2 (germline): MRHNA, SNTAGT. The CDR3 is 16 amino acids. Between the trimmed V and J ends, which lost 8 bases and 0 bases, there was a span of 16 bases. CDR3 in DNA: TGTGCCAGCCGCGGCCAGGCAGAGACGAACACCGGGGAGCTGTTTTTT. Protein: CASRGQAETNTGELFF.

The chain has TRBV6-6 and TRBJ1-5, with a weak D call TRBD1 (5 bases). Trimming took 5 bases from V and 5 from J, leaving 19 bases between them. CDR3 length equals 16 residues. The germline gives CDR1 MNHNY, CDR2 SVGAGI (reference sequence). The CDR3 reads CASSQGLGRPDQPQHF. The CDR3 nucleotides are TGTGCCAGCAGTCAGGGCCTGGGGCGGCCGGATCAGCCCCAGCATTTT.

CDR3 DNA: TGTGCCAGCAGCGCTACCCGGGCAGGGACTAACTATGGCTACACCTTC. Translating gives CASSATRAGTNYGYTF. This chain joins TRBV9 and TRBJ1-2, with D possibly TRBD1 on 5 matching bases. The CDR3 contains 16 residues. Germline V gives CDR1 SGDLS, CDR2 YYNGEE. V shed 3 bases and J shed 0 bases, with 15 bases lying between them.

The V call is TRBV29-1, the J call TRBJ2-3; 7 positions match TRBD2. Germline loops: CDR1 SQVTM, CDR2 ANQGSEA. There are 14 residues in the CDR3. With V trimmed by 7 bases and J by 4 bases, 11 bases remained unmatched. The CDR3 region is CSGALREWSDTQYF. CDR3 bases: TGCAGCGGCGCATTGCGGGAGTGGTCAGATACGCAGTATTTT.

The gene calls are TRBV3-1 (or the pseudogene TRBV3-2) and TRBJ2-5, with TRBD2 matching over 7 bases. In germline, CDR1 is LGHDT, CDR2 YNNKEL (reference sequence). The trim removed 4 bases at V and 4 bases at J, leaving 6 bases unmatched. This CDR3 spans 14 amino acids. The CDR3 DNA reads TGTGCCAGCAGCCCCAGACTAGCCGGAGAGACCCAGTACTTC. Translated: CASSPRLAGETQYF.

The gene calls are TRBV5-1 and TRBJ1-6; 8 positions agree with TRBD1. The CDR3 length is 18 residues. V was pared by 1 base and J by 5 bases, with 11 bases of the junction left unmatched. Looked up from germline, CDR1 is SGHRS and CDR2 is YFSETQ. CDR3 sequence: CASSLRLLDRVDNSPLHF. CDR3 DNA: TGCGCCAGCAGCTTGCGCCTCTTGGACAGGGTGGATAATTCACCCCTCCACTTT.

This chain links TRBV6-1 with TRBJ2-7; no definite D call. Trimming left V 3 bases short and J 2 bases short, with 14 bases between. The CDR3 runs to 15 residues. The germline gives CDR1 MNHNS, CDR2 SASEGT. CDR3 DNA sequence: TGTGCCAGCAGTGAGTTCGTGGCAGGAGCCTACGAGCAGTACTTC. Protein: CASSEFVAGAYEQYF.

This clone was seen only once. V gene TRBV12-5 combines with J gene TRBJ2-3, with D perhaps TRBD2 (6 bases). V shed 4 bases and J shed 4 bases, with 6 bases lying between them. The CDR3 covers 12 residues. Germline V gene lookup returns CDR1 LGHNT and CDR2 FRNRAP. CDR3 residues: CASGSGADTQYF. The CDR3 bases are TGTGCTAGTGGTTCGGGGGCAGATACGCAGTATTTT.

This sequence joins TRBV12-5 and TRBJ1-1; no clear D gene. Germline loops: CDR1 LGHNT, CDR2 FRNRAP. V was pared by 0 bases and J by 3 bases, with 11 bases between. This CDR3 region has 15 residues. The chain's CDR3 is CASGLVLTGDTEAFF. The CDR3 DNA follows: TGTGCTAGTGGTTTGGTTCTAACCGGGGACACTGAAGCTTTCTTT. The full variable domain, rest sourced from reference TRBV12-5 and TRBJ1-1, is DARVTQTPRHKVTEMGQEVTMRCQPILGHNTVFWYRQTMMQGLELLAYFRNRAPLDDSGMPKDRFSAEMPDATLATLKIQPSEPRDSAVYFCASGLVLTGDTEAFFGQGTRLTVV.

The sample holds one count of this clone. The V and J genes are TRBV6-5 and TRBJ1-5; D uncertain. The germline V gene encodes CDR1 MNHEY and CDR2 SVGAGI. Trimming cost V 7 bases and J 8 bases, with 18 bases left between them. This CDR3 comprises 14 residues. The CDR3 nucleotides are TGTGCCAGCACCGCGGTCCCATGGGCTGAGCCCCAGCATTTT. Its translation: CASTAVPWAEPQHF.

V is TRBV5-1 and J is TRBJ2-3; 14 positions agree with TRBD2. CDR3 length equals 20 residues. Looked up from germline, CDR1 is SGHRS and CDR2 is YFSETQ. V shed 5 bases, J shed 4 bases, and the junction held 18 bases outside the gene matches. In DNA form, the CDR3 reads TGCGCCAGCAGGTCCTCGGGACTAGCGGGAGAATCCCCTATCTCAGATACGCAGTATTTT. Amino acids: CASRSSGLAGESPISDTQYF. Looking up the rest from reference TRBV5-1 and TRBJ2-3 gives the full variable domain: KAGVTQTPRYLIKTRGQQVTLSCSPISGHRSVSWYQQTPGQGLQFLFEYFSETQRNKGNFPGRFSGRQFSNSRSEMNVSTLELGDSALYLCASRSSGLAGESPISDTQYFGPGTRLTVL.

The genes are TRBV7-2 and TRBJ1-3, with D possibly being TRBD1 (5 bases). The CDR3 totals 15 residues. Per the germline V gene, CDR1 is SGHTA and CDR2 is FQGNSA. The V end was cut by 1 base, the J end by 3 bases, with 10 bases between. CDR3 coding DNA: TGTGCCAGCAGCTTAGAGAGGGGAGGTGGAAACACCATATATTTT. The encoded protein is CASSLERGGGNTIYF. Variable domain in full (rest from reference TRBV7-2 and TRBJ1-3): GAGVSQSPSNKVTEKGKDVELRCDPISGHTALYWYRQSLGQGLEFLIYFQGNSAPDKSGLPSDRFSAERTGGSVSTLTIQRTQQEDSAVYLCASSLERGGGNTIYFGEGSWLTVV.

The gene calls are TRBV28 and TRBJ1-1; 7 bases match TRBD1. The CDR3 length is 14 residues. Per germline, CDR1 MDHEN and CDR2 SYDVKM. V lost 6 bases and J lost 3; bases outside the gene matches: 7. The CDR3 DNA reads TGTGCCAGCAGCTCTGGACAGGCGGACACTGAAGCTTTCTTT. Translated: CASSSGQADTEAFF.

The chain has TRBV7-6 and TRBJ1-1; weak D call: TRBD1 (5 bases). V dropped 4 bases and J dropped 5 bases, with 11 bases sitting between them. Germline V gives CDR1 SGHVS, CDR2 FNYEAQ. The CDR3 runs to 13 residues. CDR3 in DNA: TGTGCCAGCAGCTCGCGGGGGGGGACTGAAGCTTTCTTT. Protein sequence: CASSSRGGTEAFF. Using reference TRBV7-6 and TRBJ1-1 for the parts outside the CDR3, the full variable domain is GAGVSQSPRYKVTKRGQDVALRCDPISGHVSLYWYRQALGQGPEFLTYFNYEAQQDKSGLPNDRFSAERPEGSISTLTIQRTEQRDSAMYRCASSSRGGTEAFFGQGTRLTVV.

The chain recombines TRBV6-2 or TRBV6-3 with TRBJ2-7; 8 nucleotides agree with TRBD2. CDR3 length: 14 residues. Losses at the gene ends were 4 bases for V and 7 bases for J; bases not matched to a gene: 9. CDR1 is MNHEY and CDR2 is SVGEGT in the germline V gene. Written as DNA, the CDR3 is TGTGCCAGCAGTTCGGGGGGGTCCTGGTGGGAGCAGTACTTC. Protein product: CASSSGGSWWEQYF.